These 9 T cell receptor beta chains were all obtained from the same sample, sequenced in a study of CD8 T cells in ankylosing spondylitis. Study-level findings and limits: Ankylosing spondylitis blood seemed to carry a telltale TCR beta motif made of eight highly homologous variants.

TCRdb ran MiXCR on the 5' RACE reads and lists one entry per CDR3 protein. Among a few hundred thousand distinct CDR3 sequences listed, around 18% were seen once. No antigen has been identified for these receptors. Sequenced sample: blood, either unsorted or a sorted T cell fraction (not recorded which). Receptor source: a male donor with ankylosing spondylitis.

In its sample, this clonotype was seen a few times. The chain uses TRBV28 and TRBJ2-2; 8 bases map to TRBD1. V gave up 5 bases and J gave up 4 bases; unmatched junction bases: 6. This CDR3 is built from 15 residues. CDR1 MDHEN and CDR2 SYDVKM come from the germline V gene. The DNA for the CDR3 is TGTGCCAGCAGTGAGACAGGGGACAGCACCGGGGAGCTGTTTTTT. The encoded protein is CASSETGDSTGELFF.

Many counts were recorded for this clonotype. The V and J genes are TRBV20-1 and TRBJ1-3; maybe TRBD1 (5 bases). CDR1 is DFQATT and CDR2 is SNEGSKA in the germline V gene (reference sequence). This CDR3 comprises 12 residues. V was clipped by 6 bases and J by 4 bases, with 10 bases between them. Here the CDR3 DNA reads TGCAGTGCGACGGACATAGGAAACACCATATATTTT. Its protein product is CSATDIGNTIYF.

Only a few counts were recorded for this clonotype. The V call is TRBV7-2, the J call TRBJ2-7; 9 bases are a match to TRBD1. After removal of 4 bases from V and 3 bases from J, the junction contained 13 bases not matched to a gene. The germline V gene encodes CDR1 SGHTA and CDR2 FQGNSA. The CDR3 runs 17 residues. Here the CDR3 reads CASSSPSVWTGVYEQYF. The CDR3 DNA follows: TGTGCCAGCAGCTCCCCCAGCGTTTGGACAGGGGTCTACGAGCAGTACTTC.

This clonotype came up a few times. The genes are TRBV7-6 and TRBJ2-7; D is uncertain. Germline V gives CDR1 SGHVS, CDR2 FNYEAQ. There are 14 residues in the CDR3. Trimming pared 0 bases from V and 4 bases from J, leaving 10 bases between. CDR3 residues: CASSLAAGGYEQYF. The CDR3 coding sequence is TGTGCCAGCAGCTTAGCAGCAGGTGGTTACGAGCAGTACTTC.

The gene calls are TRBV27 and TRBJ2-3, with D maybe TRBD2 (5 bases). Trimming removed 3 bases at V and 8 bases at J, with 12 bases between. There are 13 residues in the CDR3. The germline V gene encodes CDR1 MNHEY and CDR2 SMNVEV (reference sequence). The CDR3 DNA sequence: TGTGCCAGCAGTTTTGAGGCACTAGGTACGCAGTATTTT. Translating gives CASSFEALGTQYF.

The chain recombines TRBV7-9 with TRBJ1-1; 7 bases align to TRBD1. Per the germline V gene, CDR1 is SEHNR and CDR2 is FQNEAQ (reference sequence). The CDR3 covers 14 residues. V trimming: 5 bases; J trimming: 0 bases; junction bases outside the gene matches: 3. The CDR3 spells CASSTDRLNTEAFF. Here the CDR3 DNA reads TGTGCCAGCAGCACGGACAGGCTGAACACTGAAGCTTTCTTT. Using reference TRBV7-9 and TRBJ1-1 for the parts outside the CDR3, the full variable domain is DTGVSQNPRHKITKRGQNVTFRCDPISEHNRLYWYRQTLGQGPEFLTYFQNEAQLEKSRLLSDRFSAERPKGSFSTLEIQRTEQGDSAMYLCASSTDRLNTEAFFGQGTRLTVV.

The chain joins TRBV7-8 to TRBJ2-2, with D unclear. Germline CDR1 reads SGHVS; CDR2 reads FQNEAQ. Trimming left V 3 bases short and J 0 bases short, with 20 bases between. This CDR3 spans 19 amino acids. CDR3 protein: CASSLSGRTKITNTGELFF. The CDR3 coding sequence is TGTGCCAGCAGCTTGAGTGGCCGAACGAAAATTACGAACACCGGGGAGCTGTTTTTT.

The gene calls are TRBV5-1 and TRBJ1-6, with 7 bases aligning to TRBD1. The CDR3 spans 13 residues. The germline CDR1 and CDR2 sequences are SGHRS and YFSETQ. V shed 0 bases, J shed 9 bases, and the junction held 0 bases outside the gene matches. CDR3: CASSLEGASPLHF. For the CDR3, the DNA is TGCGCCAGCAGCTTGGAGGGGGCTTCACCCCTCCACTTT.

This clonotype was recorded a few times. V gene TRBV6-2 or TRBV6-3 combines with J gene TRBJ2-7; D is possibly TRBD1 or TRBD2 (5 bases each). The germline V gene has CDR1 MNHEY and CDR2 SVGEGT. The CDR3 totals 14 residues. V lost 5 bases and J 2 bases, leaving 13 bases between the germline ends. The CDR3 loop reads CASSTPGAPYEQYF. The CDR3 bases are TGTGCCAGCAGTACCCCCGGGGCCCCCTACGAGCAGTACTTC.